This T cell receptor (beta chain) was captured by sequencing in a study of identical twins. General study findings and limits: Within beta out-of-frame sequences, the excess sharing observed between twins was weaker. Memory repertoires showed no such pattern, whereas abundant cord blood beta clonotypes carried fewer insertions.

Concerning this clonotype: Its antigen is currently unknown.

Germline loops: CDR1 MNHNY, CDR2 SVGAGI (reference sequence). The CDR3 runs to 13 residues. The germline V and J ends were trimmed by 0 bases and 3 bases, with 6 bases remaining between them. A universal primer site was created by template switching, with the cDNA bearing unique molecular identifiers. Each CDR3 protein is one row after TCRdb ran MiXCR on the 5' RACE reads. Of 350,000 to 600,000 distinct CDR3 sequences listed, 14% are singletons. This sample also appeared in a second study, on yellow fever vaccine responses in identical twins. From that paper: Reportedly, the response of twins' T cells to the vaccine seemed partly convergent, partly personalized.

What was sequenced was CD4+ T cells sorted from blood. This TCR was recovered from a woman aged 18-30 years in good health. The chain couples TRBV6-6 to TRBJ2-7; D ambiguous. For the CDR3, the DNA is TGTGCCAGCAGTTACTCGCTGTTCTACGAGCAGTACTTC. It yields the protein CASSYSLFYEQYF.